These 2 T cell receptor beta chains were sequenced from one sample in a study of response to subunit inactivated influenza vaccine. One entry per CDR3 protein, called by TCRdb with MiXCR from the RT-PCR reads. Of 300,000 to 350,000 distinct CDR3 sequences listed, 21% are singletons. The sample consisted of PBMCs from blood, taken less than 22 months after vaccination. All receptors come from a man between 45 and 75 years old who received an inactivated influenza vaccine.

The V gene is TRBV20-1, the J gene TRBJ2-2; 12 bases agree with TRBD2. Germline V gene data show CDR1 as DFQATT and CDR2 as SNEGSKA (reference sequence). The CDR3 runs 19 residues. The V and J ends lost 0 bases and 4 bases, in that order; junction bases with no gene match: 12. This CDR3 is CSARDLRTSGTRGTGELFF. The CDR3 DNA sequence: TGCAGTGCTAGAGATCTTCGGACTAGCGGGACCCGCGGCACCGGGGAGCTGTTTTTT.

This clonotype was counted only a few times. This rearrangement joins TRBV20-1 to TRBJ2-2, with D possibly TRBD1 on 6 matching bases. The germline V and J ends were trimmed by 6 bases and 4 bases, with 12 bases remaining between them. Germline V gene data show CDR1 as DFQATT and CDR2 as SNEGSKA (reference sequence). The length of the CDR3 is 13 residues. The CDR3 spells CSANGQSTGELFF. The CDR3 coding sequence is TGCAGTGCGAATGGACAGAGCACCGGGGAGCTGTTTTTT.